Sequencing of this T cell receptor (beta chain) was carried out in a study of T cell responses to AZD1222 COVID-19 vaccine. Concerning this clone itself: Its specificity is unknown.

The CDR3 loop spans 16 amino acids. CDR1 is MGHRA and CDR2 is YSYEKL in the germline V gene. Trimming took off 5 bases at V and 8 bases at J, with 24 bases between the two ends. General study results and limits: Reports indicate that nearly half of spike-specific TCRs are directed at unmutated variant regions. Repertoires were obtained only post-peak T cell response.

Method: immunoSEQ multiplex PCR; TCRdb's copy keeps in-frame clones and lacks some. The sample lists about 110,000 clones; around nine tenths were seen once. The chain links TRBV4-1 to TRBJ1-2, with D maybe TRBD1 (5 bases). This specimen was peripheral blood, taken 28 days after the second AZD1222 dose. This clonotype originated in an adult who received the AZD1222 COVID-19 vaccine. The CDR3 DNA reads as TGCGCCAGCAGCGGAGGACCGGCTGCCGGGGGTTTCGGCTACACCTTC. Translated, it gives CASSGGPAAGGFGYTF.